These T cell receptor beta chains were read from a single sample in a study of OX40 agonist ivuxolimab in advanced cancers. TCRdb keeps only in-frame clones here, not all; method: immunoSEQ multiplex PCR. The sample carries some 87,000 clones, around 94% recorded once. The specimen was CD4+ or CD8+ T cells sorted from blood, collected in a trial of the OX40 agonist ivuxolimab. The receptors were gathered from an adult with an advanced solid tumor such as melanoma, head and neck, liver or kidney cancer. The CDR3 runs from the conserved cysteine through the conserved F or W. Each record gives: V gene, clone size, D gene, J gene, CDR3 protein, CDR3 DNA. A D gene is named only where the DNA matches it firmly. Part of the rows lack a size; the others show once, few, many or a class for expanded clones.

V gene: TRBV9
clone size: few
D gene: -
J gene: TRBJ1-2
CDR3 protein: CASSAITGPNYGYTF
CDR3 DNA: TGTGCCAGCAGCGCCATCACAGGGCCCAACTATGGCTACACCTTC

V gene: TRBV5-6
clone size: once
D gene: -
J gene: TRBJ1-1
CDR3 protein: CASSPGSGTIMNTEAFF
CDR3 DNA: TGTGCCAGCAGCCCCGGGTCAGGGACTATCATGAACACTGAAGCTTTCTTT

V gene: TRBV5-1
clone size: -
D gene: TRBD2
J gene: TRBJ2-2
CDR3 protein: CASSVLTSGRGNTGELFF
CDR3 DNA: TGCGCCAGCAGCGTCCTGACTAGCGGGAGGGGTAACACCGGGGAGCTGTTTTTT

V gene: TRBV7-2
clone size: -
D gene: -
J gene: TRBJ2-7
CDR3 protein: CASSWTVNYEQYF
CDR3 DNA: TGTGCCAGCAGCTGGACAGTTAACTACGAGCAGTACTTC

V gene: TRBV5-4
clone size: -
D gene: -
J gene: TRBJ2-4
CDR3 protein: CASSFEKAKNIQYF
CDR3 DNA: TGTGCCAGCAGCTTCGAGAAAGCCAAAAACATTCAGTACTTC

V gene: TRBV30
clone size: -
D gene: TRBD2
J gene: TRBJ2-2
CDR3 protein: CAWRARSGLAGGPSGELFF
CDR3 DNA: TGTGCCTGGAGGGCCCGTTCGGGACTAGCGGGAGGGCCTAGCGGGGAGCTGTTTTTT

V gene: TRBV13
clone size: -
D gene: -
J gene: TRBJ2-4
CDR3 protein: CASSLRGNKNIQYF
CDR3 DNA: TGTGCCAGCAGCTTAAGGGGCAACAAAAACATTCAGTACTTC

V gene: TRBV7-9
clone size: once
D gene: TRBD2
J gene: TRBJ2-3
CDR3 protein: CASSAGTSDTDTQYF
CDR3 DNA: TGTGCCAGCAGCGCCGGGACTAGCGACACAGATACGCAGTATTTT

V gene: TRBV29-1
clone size: -
D gene: TRBD1
J gene: TRBJ2-7
CDR3 protein: CSVEDGQGAYEQYF
CDR3 DNA: TGCAGCGTTGAAGATGGACAGGGGGCTTACGAGCAGTACTTC

V gene: TRBV27
clone size: -
D gene: -
J gene: TRBJ2-5
CDR3 protein: CASSLRSKGGGVGQETQYF
CDR3 DNA: TGTGCCAGCAGTCTACGCTCAAAGGGGGGGGGAGTAGGACAAGAGACCCAGTACTTC